The entry below gives a single T cell receptor (beta chain) sequence along with its context. This clone was found once. Its antigen remains undetermined. Per-base qualities were not stored, and no clone one base away is much larger. The donors were healthy, HIV-negative adults with no recently reported acute infections or vaccinations. All donors were Caucasian adults living in Nashville, Tennessee, USA. CD4+ T cells were enriched by magnetic negative selection; naive cells were then positively selected on CD45RA, and the negative fraction formed the memory subset. Blood was collected by leukapheresis, and PBMCs were isolated by Ficoll-Histopaque density gradient centrifugation and then cryopreserved in liquid nitrogen vapor phase. Purity and quantity of every magnetically sorted T cell population were checked by analytical flow cytometry. Genomic DNA was isolated from every sorted fraction and measured by UV absorbance on a Nanodrop 2000c.

The data were taken from a study of shared clonotypes between healthy human individuals (dated by TCRdb to 2019 to 2021). Regarding the research as a whole: The cohort included three men and a couple of women between 18 and 49 years of age. Blood TCR repertoires of five healthy adults were deeply sequenced to estimate repertoire size and the extent of clonotype sharing between individuals. For each donor, three plates each were used for CD4 naive and CD4 memory, two plates were used for CD8 naive, and one plate was used for CD8 memory. Leukapheresis yielded between about 0.9 and 10 billion PBMCs per donor. To increase sequencing depth and limit assay-specific biases, TCR repertoire library preparation and sequencing were carried out by different laboratories using diverse techniques.

Using the deep immunoSEQ assay, TCR CDR3 regions were amplified from genomic DNA by multiplex PCR. For each cell subset, the extracted genomic DNA was distributed evenly across all wells of several immunoSEQ 96-well plates, and each plate served as one replicate. For sorted subsets, 150 to 250 ng of genomic DNA, equivalent to tens of thousands of T cell genomes, went into each replicate PCR. Purified libraries were quantified with a Qubit 3.0 fluorometer, sized on a Bioanalyzer 2100, and re-quantified with the KAPA Library Quantification kit. Each immunoSEQ 96-well plate was sequenced on its own single-read 150-cycle Illumina NextSeq 550 flow cell. From the authors' description of their analysis: Because the immunoSEQ output included only junctional sequences and no quality scores, the filtering could not be the same as the filtering used for full-length reads. To assign V/J genes and CDR3, sequences were annotated against IMGT germline references using PyIR, a Python wrapper for IgBLAST v1.9. Reads were filtered out if the reads had weak V/J assignments (E-value above 1e-6), no CDR3, stop codons, out-of-frame junctions, or ambiguous translated residues. V3J clonotypes were defined as sequences sharing the same inferred V gene, J gene, and CDR3 amino acid sequence. The percentage overlap between two repertoires was calculated by dividing the number of shared unique clonotypes by the size of the smaller repertoire. RTK rarefaction, the Chao1 estimator, and Recon v2.1 estimates of unobserved clonotypes were used to assess repertoire richness. For all TCRbeta clonotypes obtained by the gDNA method from four donors, generation probabilities were computed with OLGA. As stored in TCRdb, this immuneACCESS dataset retains in-frame rearrangements with V and J assigned. A fraction of the clones does not appear; measured against another copy, unresolved V genes explain less than half of the discrepancy, and the remainder lacks a known reason. V and J calls and clone size come straight from that table; D and trimming were deduced from the DNA. A total of around 510,000 clones appear in this sample, 90% to 96% of them only once. About 0.059% of the sample is taken by the ten largest.

The investigation overall reported the following: Incomplete sequencing was indicated by rarefaction of sorted-subset datasets, despite the large sequencing depth. Higher generation probabilities were observed for clonotypes shared by all four sorted-subset donors than for non-shared clonotypes. Roughly 5% of naive CD4, 3.5% of naive CD8, 2.3% of memory CD4, and about 0.4% of memory CD8 clonotypes were shared across several donors. Because the study included a small number of donors, the genetic and exposure-history diversity represented was limited. Naive subsets generally had larger estimated clonotype richness than memory subsets. Sampling was restricted to blood, and TCR repertoires in tissue are likely to differ from TCR repertoires in blood. Pairwise subsampling indicated that sequencing depth was expected to affect the degree of clonotype sharing among donors.

The specimen sequenced was naive CD4+ T cells sorted from blood. The cell subset or site label, read with the paper, signifies: CD45RA+ positively selected. The source of this sequence is a woman in her twenties or thirties in good health.

The CDR3 here reads CASSEGLAGTDTQYF. The base sequence is TGTGCCAGCAGTGAGGGACTAGCGGGCACAGATACGCAGTATTTT. The chain uses TRBV6-4 and TRBJ2-3; a stretch of 11 junction bases matches TRBD2. The germline V gene sets CDR1 to MRHNA and CDR2 to SNTAGT. Ends trimmed: V by 3 bases, J by 1 base; bases unmatched to a gene: 0. The CDR3 measures 15 amino acids from cysteine to phenylalanine. Of all the DNA, just the CDR3 is kept, 45 bases in frame from base 1.